These 15 T cell receptor beta chains share one sample of origin, sequenced in a study of CD8+ T cells in alopecia areata (dated by TCRdb to 2017 to 2018). Libraries were constructed by the immunoSEQ multiplex PCR assay. For TCR sequencing, RNA was extracted from every sample and reverse transcribed into cDNA to serve as template. Drawn from immuneACCESS, this table holds only the in-frame rearrangements with V and J called that TCRdb kept. Clones are partly lost; checked studies trace under half to an unresolved V gene and leave the rest unexplained. This sample lists 130,000 or so clones; approximately 86% were detected once. The ten largest clones represent less than 15% of the sample. The time point label, read with the paper, signifies: more than 3 weeks on oral tofacitinib. Sample treatment or condition, as interpreted from the label and publication: oral pan-JAK inhibitor, 5-10 mg twice daily.

The sequencing used CD8+ T cells sorted from blood, collected at week 4, from a patient treated with tofacitinib. The receptors here all came from a human donor with alopecia areata.

V gene TRBV7-9 combines with J gene TRBJ1-1; 8 nucleotides align to TRBD1. V lost 10 bases and J lost 5; bases outside the gene matches: 6. The CDR3 runs 12 residues. Germline V gives CDR1 SEHNR, CDR2 FQNEAQ (reference sequence). CDR3 protein: CATSGGGTEAFF. Here the CDR3 DNA reads TGTGCCACCTCAGGGGGCGGAACTGAAGCTTTCTTT.

This clone was detected once. This sequence joins TRBV18 and TRBJ2-5; 9 nucleotides agree with TRBD1. Germline-derived CDR1 and CDR2 are KGHSH and LQKENI. With V trimmed by 6 bases and J by 4 bases, 6 bases remained unmatched. This CDR3 contains 14 residues. CDR3: CASSQQGARETQYF. The DNA of the CDR3 is TGTGCCAGCTCTCAACAGGGGGCCAGAGAGACCCAGTACTTC.

J is TRBJ2-7 and V is TRBV9; D possibly uses TRBD1 or TRBD2 (5 bases each). Deletions cut 1 base from V and 0 bases from J, with 14 bases between. The V gene's germline CDR1 is SGDLS and CDR2 YYNGEE. This CDR3 contains 16 residues. The CDR3 nucleotides read TGTGCCAGCAGCGTAAGTCGGGACGCAAGCTCCTACGAGCAGTACTTC. Translated, it gives CASSVSRDASSYEQYF.

The chain combines TRBV29-1 with TRBJ2-1; D remains ambiguous. This CDR3 contains 12 residues. The germline V gene has CDR1 SQVTM and CDR2 ANQGSEA. V lost 0 bases and J lost 8, with 8 bases in between. The DNA of the CDR3 is TGCAGCGTTGAAGACCTAGGTTATGAGCAGTTCTTC. Translation: CSVEDLGYEQFF.

The chain is built from TRBV12-5 and TRBJ2-1; unclear D gene. CDR3 length equals 15 residues. CDR1 LGHNT and CDR2 FRNRAP come from the germline V gene. Between the trimmed V and J ends, which lost 10 bases and 0 bases, there was a span of 16 bases. The CDR3 is CATIMVESSYNEQFF. CDR3 nucleotide sequence: TGTGCTACTATCATGGTGGAAAGCTCCTACAATGAGCAGTTCTTC. Combining the CDR3 with reference TRBV12-5 and TRBJ2-1 gives the whole variable domain DARVTQTPRHKVTEMGQEVTMRCQPILGHNTVFWYRQTMMQGLELLAYFRNRAPLDDSGMPKDRFSAEMPDATLATLKIQPSEPRDSAVYFCATIMVESSYNEQFFGPGTRLTVL.

This chain uses TRBV4-2 with TRBJ2-7; 10 positions match TRBD1. The CDR3 runs 16 residues. The germline CDR1 and CDR2 sequences are LGHNA and YNFKEQ. Trimming at V came to 0 bases and at J to 2 bases, leaving 4 bases not matched to a gene. CDR3 protein: CASSQERGQGAYEQYF. The CDR3, as DNA: TGTGCCAGCAGCCAAGAACGTGGACAGGGGGCCTACGAGCAGTACTTC.

The chain carries TRBV6-1 and TRBJ2-1; D perhaps matches TRBD2 (5 bases). Between the trimmed V and J ends, which lost 7 bases and 3 bases, there was a span of 7 bases. Germline V CDR1 and CDR2: MNHNS, SASEGT. The CDR3 sequence is 12 residues long. CDR3 in DNA: TGTGCCAGCAAAGCGGACTACAATGAGCAGTTCTTC. Encoded protein: CASKADYNEQFF.

The chain combines TRBV7-9 with TRBJ2-2, with D tentatively TRBD1 (6 bases). CDR1 is SEHNR, CDR2 FQNEAQ, per germline (reference sequence). Trimming left V 1 base short and J 3 bases short, with 12 bases between. The CDR3 extends over 16 amino acids. CDR3 sequence reads: CASSLGRDTYTGELFF. The CDR3 nucleotides read TGTGCCAGCAGCTTAGGCCGGGACACCTACACCGGGGAGCTGTTTTTT. The full variable domain, completed using reference TRBV7-9 and TRBJ2-2, is DTGVSQNPRHKITKRGQNVTFRCDPISEHNRLYWYRQTLGQGPEFLTYFQNEAQLEKSRLLSDRFSAERPKGSFSTLEIQRTEQGDSAMYLCASSLGRDTYTGELFFGEGSRLTVL.

The chain employs TRBV4-1 and TRBJ2-7; D is unresolved. The germline V gene encodes CDR1 MGHRA and CDR2 YSYEKL. This CDR3 is 17 amino acids long. The V and J ends lost 4 bases and 1 base respectively, with 20 bases between them. CDR3 amino acids: CASSPGVLSGVSYEQYF. The CDR3, as DNA: TGCGCCAGCAGCCCCGGCGTCCTAAGTGGAGTGTCCTACGAGCAGTACTTC.

About this clone itself: Other DNA sequences from this sample encode an identical CDR3 as well. The chain has TRBV13 and TRBJ2-7; 9 nucleotides line up with TRBD1. The CDR3 spans 17 residues. V was pared by 4 bases and J by 3 bases, with 13 bases of the junction left unmatched. The germline gives CDR1 PRHDT, CDR2 FYEKMQ (reference sequence). The CDR3 coding sequence is TGTGCCAGCAGCTCGTCCCGGGACAGGGAAGGACGCTACGAGCAGTACTTC. It is translated as CASSSSRDREGRYEQYF.

A single count supports this clone. This chain connects TRBV4-1 to TRBJ1-1; 8 nucleotides align to TRBD1. There are 15 residues in the CDR3. With V trimmed by 0 bases and J by 9 bases, 9 bases remained unmatched. Per germline, CDR1 MGHRA and CDR2 YSYEKL. This CDR3 reads CASSQDIWGQAKAFF. The DNA of the CDR3 is TGCGCCAGCAGCCAAGATATTTGGGGACAGGCGAAAGCTTTCTTT.

The chain combines TRBV6-1 with TRBJ2-3; TRBD1 agrees at 10 bases. The CDR3 is 16 amino acids. After removal of 2 bases from V and 6 bases from J, the junction contained 8 bases not matched to a gene. CDR1 MNHNS and CDR2 SASEGT come from the germline V gene. CDR3 coding DNA: TGTGCCAGCAGTGAACTTTGGGGACAGGGGACCGATACGCAGTATTTT. Protein product: CASSELWGQGTDTQYF.

This sequence joins TRBV7-9 and TRBJ2-7; 7 nucleotides align to TRBD1. V gave up 4 bases and J gave up 4 bases; unmatched junction bases: 13. The CDR3 totals 16 residues. Germline lookup yields CDR1 SEHNR and CDR2 FQNEAQ (reference sequence). This chain's CDR3 is CASSSPPGTDEYEQYF. DNA of the CDR3: TGTGCCAGCAGCTCCCCCCCCGGGACAGATGAATACGAGCAGTACTTC.

As regards this clone: Sequence at one end of the junction differs from germline and may be a read error. Other nucleotide sequences from this sample produce the same CDR3. J is TRBJ2-7 and V is TRBV29-1, with TRBD1 as a possible D gene (6 bases). This CDR3 comprises 14 residues. Per the germline V gene, CDR1 is SQVTM and CDR2 is ANQGSEA. In DNA form, the CDR3 reads TGCAGCGTCGAAGATCGGGACAACTACTACGAGCAGTACTTC. Translation gives CSVEDRDNYYEQYF.

This rearrangement joins TRBV9 to TRBJ1-1, with D possibly matching TRBD1 (6 bases). The CDR3 length is 14 residues. The V gene's germline CDR1 is SGDLS and CDR2 YYNGEE. The V end was cut by 4 bases, the J end by 1 base, with 11 bases between. This CDR3 reads CASSPRTENTEAFF. The CDR3 region has the DNA TGTGCCAGCAGCCCCAGGACAGAGAACACTGAAGCTTTCTTT.